This TCR beta chain was documented in a study of cytomegalovirus exposure and HLA in healthy donors. The PCR was carried out with 60 Vbeta primers and 13 Jbeta primers. Assay used: immunoSEQ multiplex PCR; TCRdb lists only in-frame clones, some missing. The sample records fewer than 95,000 clones, approximately 68% being singletons. General study points: Available immune exposure information covered CMV serostatus only.

This clone was found a few times. The antigen remains undetermined. The sample consisted of PBMCs. This clonotype originated in a woman between 45 and 60 years old in good health and CMV-seropositive.

The CDR3 loop is CASSEGSNTEAFF. CDR3 sequence (DNA): TGTGCCAGCAGTGAGGGCAGTAACACTGAAGCTTTCTTT. This chain joins TRBV6-1 and TRBJ1-1, with D unclear. The V gene's germline CDR1 is MNHNS and CDR2 SASEGT. V lost 3 bases to trimming and J lost 2 bases, with 7 bases between them. The CDR3 spans 13 residues.